This T cell receptor (beta chain) appears in the sequencing data of a study of shared clonotypes between healthy human individuals. Looking at the study overall: Three plates each covered CD4 naive and memory; CD8 naive two, CD8 memory one. Study-wide results and caveats: All-four-donor shared clonotypes had higher generation probabilities than non-shared clonotypes did.

With respect to this clone: No antigen is known for it.

The authors ran the assay at deep level. The protocol was immunoSEQ multiplex PCR, while the TCRdb copy is restricted to in-frame clones and leaves out a portion. In the table there are 700,000 to 950,000 clones, about 96% of which are singletons. The naive CD8 fraction comprised CD45RO-negative cells positively selected for CCR7 and excluded terminally differentiated effector memory CD45RA+ cells. The CDR3 is made up of 16 amino acids. The trim removed 7 bases at V and 6 bases at J, leaving 16 bases unmatched. Germline loops: CDR1 SGHVS, CDR2 FQNEAQ. Sequences were obtained from naive CD8+ T cells sorted from blood. The chain employs TRBV7-8 and TRBJ2-7, with 9 nucleotides matching TRBD1. The sequence came from a man aged 25 to 40 in good health. The CDR3: CASTVPGQGSGGEQYF. The CDR3 nucleotides read TGTGCCAGCACCGTCCCGGGACAGGGTTCAGGAGGCGAGCAGTACTTC.